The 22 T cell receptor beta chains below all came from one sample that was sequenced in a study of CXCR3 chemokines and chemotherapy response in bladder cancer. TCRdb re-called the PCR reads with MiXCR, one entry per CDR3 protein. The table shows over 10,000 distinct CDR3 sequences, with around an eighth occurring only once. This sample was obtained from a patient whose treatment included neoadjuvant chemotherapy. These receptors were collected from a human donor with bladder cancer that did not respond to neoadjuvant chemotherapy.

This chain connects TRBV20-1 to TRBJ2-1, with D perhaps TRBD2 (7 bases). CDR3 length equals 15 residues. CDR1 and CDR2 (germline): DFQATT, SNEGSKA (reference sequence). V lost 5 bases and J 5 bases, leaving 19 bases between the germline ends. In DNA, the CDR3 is TGCAGTGCTCCCGATCGGAGAGGGGGGGACAATGAGCAGTTCTTC. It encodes CSAPDRRGGDNEQFF.

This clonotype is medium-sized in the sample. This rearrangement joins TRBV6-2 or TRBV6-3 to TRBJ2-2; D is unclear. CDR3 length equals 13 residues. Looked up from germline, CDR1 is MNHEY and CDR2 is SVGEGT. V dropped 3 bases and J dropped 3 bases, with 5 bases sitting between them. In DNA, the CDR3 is TGTGCCAGCAGTTATGGGCACACCGGGGAGCTGTTTTTT. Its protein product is CASSYGHTGELFF.

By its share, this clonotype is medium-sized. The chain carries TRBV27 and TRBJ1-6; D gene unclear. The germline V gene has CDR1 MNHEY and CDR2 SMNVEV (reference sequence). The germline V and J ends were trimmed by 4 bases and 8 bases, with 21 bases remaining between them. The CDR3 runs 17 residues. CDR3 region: CASSSPPPGSSHSPLHF. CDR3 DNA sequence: TGTGCCAGCAGTTCGCCCCCTCCGGGGTCATCGCATTCACCCCTCCACTTT.

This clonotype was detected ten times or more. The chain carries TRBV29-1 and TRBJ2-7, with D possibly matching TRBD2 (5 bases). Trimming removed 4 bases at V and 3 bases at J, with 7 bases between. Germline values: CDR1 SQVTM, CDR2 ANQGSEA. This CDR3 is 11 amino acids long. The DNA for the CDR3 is TGCAGCGTTGGTCGGGACTACGAGCAGTACTTC. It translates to CSVGRDYEQYF.

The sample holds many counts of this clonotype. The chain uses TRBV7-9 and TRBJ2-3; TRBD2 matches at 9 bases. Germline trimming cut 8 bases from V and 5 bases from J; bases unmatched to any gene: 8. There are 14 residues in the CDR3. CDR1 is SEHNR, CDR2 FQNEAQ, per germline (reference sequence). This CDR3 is CASGRAGGRDTQYF. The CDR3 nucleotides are TGTGCCAGCGGTCGAGCGGGGGGAAGAGATACGCAGTATTTT.

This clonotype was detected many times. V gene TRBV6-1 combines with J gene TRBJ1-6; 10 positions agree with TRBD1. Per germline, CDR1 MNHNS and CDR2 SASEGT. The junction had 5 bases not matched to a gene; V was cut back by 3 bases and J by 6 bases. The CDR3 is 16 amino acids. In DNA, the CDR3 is TGTGCCAGCAGTGACCGGGACAGGGGAAGTAATTCACCCCTCCACTTT. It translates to CASSDRDRGSNSPLHF.

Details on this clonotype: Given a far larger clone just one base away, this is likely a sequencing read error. CDR3 region: CASSLASLTDTQYF. CDR3 nucleotide sequence: TGTGCCAGCAGCTTGGCCTCCCTCACAGATACGCAGTATTTT. V and J are TRBV5-6 and TRBJ2-3; no reliable D call. The germline V gene encodes CDR1 SGHDT and CDR2 YYEEEE. This CDR3 has 14 amino acids. V gave up 0 bases and J gave up 2 bases, with 7 bases separating them.

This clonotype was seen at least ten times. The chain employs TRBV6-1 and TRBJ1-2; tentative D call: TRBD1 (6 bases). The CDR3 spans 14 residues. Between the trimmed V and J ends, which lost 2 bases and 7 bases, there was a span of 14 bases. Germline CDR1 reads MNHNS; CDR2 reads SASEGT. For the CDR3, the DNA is TGTGCCAGCAGTGAACGGAGGACAGCGCTTGGCTACACCTTC. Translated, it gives CASSERRTALGYTF.

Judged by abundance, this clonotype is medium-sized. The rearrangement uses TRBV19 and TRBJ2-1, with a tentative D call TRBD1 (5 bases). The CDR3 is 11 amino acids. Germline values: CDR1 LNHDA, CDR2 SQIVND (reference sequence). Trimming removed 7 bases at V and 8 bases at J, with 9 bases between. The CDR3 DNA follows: TGTGCCAGTAAAGACAGACATGAGCAGTTCTTC. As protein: CASKDRHEQFF.

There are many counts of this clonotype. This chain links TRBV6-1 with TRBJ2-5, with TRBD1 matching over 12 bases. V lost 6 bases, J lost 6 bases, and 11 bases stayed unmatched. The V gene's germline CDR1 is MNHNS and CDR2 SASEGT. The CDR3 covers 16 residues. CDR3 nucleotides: TGTGCCAGCAGAGGGACAGGGGGCGGCTTTTATAAGACCCAGTACTTC. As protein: CASRGTGGGFYKTQYF.

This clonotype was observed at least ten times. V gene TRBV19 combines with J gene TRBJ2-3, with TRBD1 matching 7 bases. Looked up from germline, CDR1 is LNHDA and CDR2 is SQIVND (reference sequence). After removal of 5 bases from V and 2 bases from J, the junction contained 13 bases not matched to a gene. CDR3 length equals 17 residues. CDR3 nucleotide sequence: TGTGCCAGTAGTCCACAGGGCCGGACAGGACTCACAGATACGCAGTATTTT. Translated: CASSPQGRTGLTDTQYF.

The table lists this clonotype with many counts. The CDR3 DNA sequence: TGTGCCAGCTCACAACAGGAAAACCTGGCGACTGAAGCTTTCTTT. This encodes CASSQQENLATEAFF. The chain employs TRBV18 and TRBJ1-1, with D possibly matching TRBD1 (5 bases). V shed 4 bases and J shed 5 bases, with 17 bases lying between them. Germline loops: CDR1 KGHSH, CDR2 LQKENI. The CDR3 contains 15 residues.

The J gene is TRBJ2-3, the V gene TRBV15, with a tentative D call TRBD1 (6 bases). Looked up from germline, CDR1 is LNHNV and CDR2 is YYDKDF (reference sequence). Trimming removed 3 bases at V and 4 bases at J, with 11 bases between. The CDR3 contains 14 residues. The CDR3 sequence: CATSRSGTSDTQYF. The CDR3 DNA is TGTGCCACCAGCAGGTCCGGGACATCAGATACGCAGTATTTT. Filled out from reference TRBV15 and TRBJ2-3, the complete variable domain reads DAMVIQNPRYQVTQFGKPVTLSCSQTLNHNVMYWYQQKSSQAPKLLFHYYDKDFNNEADTPDNFQSRRPNTSFCFLDIRSPGLGDTAMYLCATSRSGTSDTQYFGPGTRLTVL.

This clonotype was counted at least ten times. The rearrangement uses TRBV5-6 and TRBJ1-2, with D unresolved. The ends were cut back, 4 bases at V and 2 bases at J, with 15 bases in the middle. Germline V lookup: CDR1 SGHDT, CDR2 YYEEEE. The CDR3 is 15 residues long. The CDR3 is CASSGSGLLNYGYTF. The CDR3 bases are TGTGCCAGCAGCGGGTCAGGACTGTTGAACTATGGCTACACCTTC.

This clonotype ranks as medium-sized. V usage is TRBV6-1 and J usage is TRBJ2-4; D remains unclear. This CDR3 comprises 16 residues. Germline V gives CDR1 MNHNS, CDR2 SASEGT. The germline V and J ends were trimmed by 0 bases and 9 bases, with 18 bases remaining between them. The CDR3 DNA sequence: TGTGCCAGCAGTGAAGCGCACGAACTCCGGGTGGGCATTCAGTACTTC. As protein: CASSEAHELRVGIQYF.

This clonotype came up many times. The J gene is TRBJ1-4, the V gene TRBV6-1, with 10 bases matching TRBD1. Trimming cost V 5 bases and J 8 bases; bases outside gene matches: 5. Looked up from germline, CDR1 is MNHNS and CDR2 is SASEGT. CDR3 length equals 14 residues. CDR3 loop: CASSPRDRGEKLFF. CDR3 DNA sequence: TGTGCCAGCAGTCCGCGGGACAGGGGCGAAAAACTGTTTTTT.

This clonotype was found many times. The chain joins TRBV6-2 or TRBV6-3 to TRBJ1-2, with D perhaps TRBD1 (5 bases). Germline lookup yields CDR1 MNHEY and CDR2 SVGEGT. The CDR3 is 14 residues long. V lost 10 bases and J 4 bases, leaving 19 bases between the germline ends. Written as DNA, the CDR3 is TGTGCCACGCGGTCTGGGGGGATAGTCTATGGCTACACCTTC. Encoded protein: CATRSGGIVYGYTF.

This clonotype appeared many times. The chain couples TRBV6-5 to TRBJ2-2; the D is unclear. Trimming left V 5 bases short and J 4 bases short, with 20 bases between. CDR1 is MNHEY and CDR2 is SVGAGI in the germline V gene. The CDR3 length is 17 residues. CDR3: CASSTIPDGRSTGELFF. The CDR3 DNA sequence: TGTGCCAGCAGTACAATTCCGGACGGACGGAGCACCGGGGAGCTGTTTTTT.

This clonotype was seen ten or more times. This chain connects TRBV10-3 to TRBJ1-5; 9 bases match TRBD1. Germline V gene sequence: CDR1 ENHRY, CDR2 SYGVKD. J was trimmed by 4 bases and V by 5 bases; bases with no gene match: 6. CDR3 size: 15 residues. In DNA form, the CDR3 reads TGTGCCATCAGTACCGTGGACAGGGGAAATCAGCCCCAGCATTTT. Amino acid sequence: CAISTVDRGNQPQHF.

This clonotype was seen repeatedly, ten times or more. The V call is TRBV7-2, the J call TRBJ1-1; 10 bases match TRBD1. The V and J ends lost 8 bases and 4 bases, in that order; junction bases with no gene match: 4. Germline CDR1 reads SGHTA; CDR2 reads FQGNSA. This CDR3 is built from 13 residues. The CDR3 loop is CASGGQGFTEAFF. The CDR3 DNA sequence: TGTGCCAGCGGGGGACAGGGGTTCACTGAAGCTTTCTTT.

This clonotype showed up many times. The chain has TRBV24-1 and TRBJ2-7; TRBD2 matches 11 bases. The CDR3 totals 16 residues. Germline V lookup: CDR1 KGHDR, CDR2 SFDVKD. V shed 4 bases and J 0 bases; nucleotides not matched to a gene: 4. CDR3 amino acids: CATSETGTSGSYEQYF. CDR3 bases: TGTGCCACCAGTGAAACCGGGACTAGCGGCTCCTACGAGCAGTACTTC.

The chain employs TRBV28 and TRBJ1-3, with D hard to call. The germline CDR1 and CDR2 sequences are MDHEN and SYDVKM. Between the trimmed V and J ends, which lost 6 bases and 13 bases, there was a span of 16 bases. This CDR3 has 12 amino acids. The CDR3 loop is CASSRTNPPIYF. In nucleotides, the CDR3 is TGTGCCAGCAGCCGCACCAACCCGCCAATATATTTT. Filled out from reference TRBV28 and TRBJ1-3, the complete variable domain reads DVKVTQSSRYLVKRTGEKVFLECVQDMDHENMFWYRQDPGLGLRLIYFSYDVKMKEKGDIPEGYSVSREKKERFSLILESASTNQTSMYLCASSRTNPPIYFGEGSWLTVV.